The clone carrying this TCR beta chain was observed a few times. The data stem from a study of beta chain features in type 1 diabetes. This CDR3 has 14 amino acids. Germline CDR1 SGHTA, CDR2 FQGTGA. After removal of 4 bases from V and 7 bases from J, the junction contained 5 bases not matched to a gene. Reverse transcribing all isolated RNA meant expressed TCRB transcripts were sequenced. Data came from immunoSEQ multiplex PCR; TCRdb stores just in-frame clones and leaves some out. Of roughly 310,000 clones in the sample, about 10% were seen once. Input material: naive CD4+ T cells from blood. This clonotype originated in a young woman in good health. The V gene is TRBV7-3, the J gene TRBJ2-1, with 9 bases fitting TRBD1. The chain's CDR3 is CASSSGQGLNEQFF. The CDR3 DNA is TGTGCCAGCAGCTCTGGACAGGGGCTAAATGAGCAGTTCTTC.